This is a list of T cell receptor beta chains from one sample in a study of T cell changes during pregnancy in multiple sclerosis. Some clones are missing from TCRdb's copy, which holds only in-frame ones; the method was immunoSEQ multiplex PCR. This table has about 99,000 clones, around 94% appearing once. The sequencing used peripheral blood, collected after pregnancy. All receptors come from a female donor with multiple sclerosis, enrolled in a pregnancy study. CDR3s include the opening cysteine and the closing phenylalanine or tryptophan.

j_call v_call cdr3_aa
TRBJ1-1 TRBV5-4 CASSPPSPMSTEAFF
TRBJ1-1 TRBV5-1 CASSLGTGRRTEAFF
TRBJ1-2 TRBV19 CASSTGYGYTF
TRBJ2-2 TRBV19 CASTDWGGTGELFF
TRBJ2-1 TRBV19 CASSIDSSSSSGRAHEQFF
TRBJ2-7 TRBV9 CASSVDSYFEEQYF
TRBJ2-5 TRBV18 CASSPTGLAGWQTQYF
TRBJ2-2 TRBV4-2 CASSQEQTYTGELFF
TRBJ1-1 TRBV27 CASSLKPSGTEAFF
TRBJ1-2 TRBV7-9 CASSPVAGAGGYTF
TRBJ1-5 TRBV6-6 CASSYAGAGPQHF
TRBJ2-7 TRBV27 CASSFGTVYEQYF
TRBJ2-3 TRBV12-5 CASGLGGGDTQYF
TRBJ2-2 TRBV2 CASNSQLNTGELFF
TRBJ1-4 TRBV7-2 CASSYQLTGGRANEKLFF
TRBJ1-2 TRBV2 CATLPGHSYGYTF
TRBJ2-7 TRBV2 CASGREGEQYF
TRBJ2-6 TRBV7-9 CASNRQASGANVLTF
TRBJ1-1 TRBV15 CATSRQGRVTEAFF
TRBJ2-7 TRBV7-9 CAGRGRGSYEQYF
TRBJ2-7 TRBV4-3 CASSQRDRGVYEQYF
TRBJ1-2 TRBV11-2 CASRPMRVSGYTF
TRBJ2-3 TRBV7-7 CASSSGQGGNTDTQYF
TRBJ2-3 TRBV7-2 CASSSTGGSDTQYF
TRBJ2-1 TRBV25-1 CASSARTGRSYNEQFF
TRBJ2-5 TRBV5-1 CASSRLAGEGETQYF
TRBJ2-1 TRBV19 CASNSGRENEQFF
TRBJ2-1 TRBV18 CASSRGTGAGNEQFF